The clone carrying this T cell receptor beta chain has a handful of counts. The data are from a study of blood T cell repertoires in COVID-19. Produced via immunoSEQ multiplex PCR; TCRdb's table is partial and in-frame only. Here the sample spans approximately 100,000 clones, approximately 80% being singletons. V trimming: 5 bases; J trimming: 4 bases; junction bases outside the gene matches: 5. Looked up from germline, CDR1 is SGHTA and CDR2 is FQGTGA. There are 15 residues in the CDR3. The source material was peripheral blood. This TCR was recovered from a woman aged 50 to 60 with acute or convalescent COVID-19. The V gene is TRBV7-3, the J gene TRBJ1-3; the match to TRBD1 covers 10 bases. The CDR3 region is CASSPTGGIGNTIYF. The CDR3 nucleotides read TGTGCCAGCAGCCCGACAGGGGGCATAGGAAACACCATATATTTT. The full variable domain, completed using reference TRBV7-3 and TRBJ1-3, is GAGVSQTPSNKVTEKGKYVELRCDPISGHTALYWYRQSLGQGPEFLIYFQGTGAADDSGLPNDRFFAVRPEGSVSTLKIQRTERGDSAVYLCASSPTGGIGNTIYFGEGSWLTVV.